Included here is one TCR beta chain sequence, with context. CDR1 and CDR2 from the germline V gene are SEHNR and FQNEAQ (reference sequence). This CDR3 is built from 15 residues. With 0 bases clipped from V and 1 base from J, the junction kept 0 bases outside the gene matches. The data belong to a study of human T cells and chemical hapten exposure. Time point described: pre-sensitization, week 0. Treatment defined: therapeutic diphenylcyclopropenone sensitization with weekly scalp DPC. TCRdb re-derived calls from the RACE reads in MiXCR, one entry per CDR3 protein. The sample records about 120,000 distinct CDR3 sequences, approximately 13% being singletons.

The sequence came from a woman aged 18-35 years with alopecia areata. Some clones in this sample may be carry-over from other donors' samples. The source was whole blood, collected in connection with sensitization to the hapten diphenylcyclopropenone (DPC). The rearrangement joins TRBV7-9 to TRBJ2-3; 8 bases match TRBD2. Here the CDR3 reads CASSLARGGTDTQYF. In DNA form, the CDR3 reads TGTGCCAGCAGCTTAGCGCGGGGGGGCACAGATACGCAGTATTTT. Variable domain in full (rest from reference TRBV7-9 and TRBJ2-3): DTGVSQNPRHKITKRGQNVTFRCDPISEHNRLYWYRQTLGQGPEFLTYFQNEAQLEKSRLLSDRFSAERPKGSFSTLEIQRTEQGDSAMYLCASSLARGGTDTQYFGPGTRLTVL.